A selection of T cell receptor beta chains follows, all from one sample in a study of tumor-infiltrating lymphocytes in localized non-small cell lung cancer. The data were produced by immunoSEQ multiplex PCR, yet TCRdb's version contains in-frame clones alone and is incomplete. Found here are 20,000 to 25,000 clones, nearly 80% of them singletons; the top ten hold about 3.6%. The sequenced sample was lung tumor tissue. These receptors all stem from a human donor with non-small cell lung cancer. CDR3s leave out the opening cysteine and the closing phenylalanine or tryptophan. Fields, in order: D gene, V gene, J gene, CDR3 protein. D genes are given only for firm matches.

D: -; V: TRBV25-1; J: TRBJ2-1; CDR3: ASSEYKGSIYNEQF
D: TRBD1; V: TRBV7-2; J: TRBJ2-5; CDR3: ASSFSQGLETQY
D: TRBD1; V: TRBV4-3; J: TRBJ2-7; CDR3: ASSQDQRQGSGPYEQY
D: TRBD2; V: TRBV5-4; J: TRBJ2-3; CDR3: ASTPTSGSSDTQY
D: -; V: TRBV5-5; J: TRBJ2-5; CDR3: ASSLAVGYQETQY
D: -; V: TRBV27; J: TRBJ2-7; CDR3: ASSLEQGRGYEQY
D: -; V: TRBV4-3; J: TRBJ2-2; CDR3: ASSQDRGGYGELF
D: TRBD2; V: TRBV5-1; J: TRBJ2-1; CDR3: ASKRLAGEATEQF
D: TRBD1; V: TRBV5-1; J: TRBJ1-1; CDR3: ASSFGTGGLNTEAF
D: -; V: TRBV18; J: TRBJ2-3; CDR3: ASSPPSGGGGTQY
D: TRBD1; V: TRBV10-3; J: TRBJ2-1; CDR3: AISESTPGTGIVDEQF
D: -; V: TRBV29-1; J: TRBJ2-5; CDR3: SVEGLGVGETQY
D: TRBD1; V: TRBV5-1; J: TRBJ2-7; CDR3: ASSLAAGGSYEQY
D: -; V: TRBV7-2; J: TRBJ2-3; CDR3: RGGPPYCTDTQY
D: TRBD1; V: TRBV29-1; J: TRBJ2-5; CDR3: SAFRGQGAGETQY
D: -; V: TRBV7-2; J: TRBJ2-1; CDR3: ASSVWGNEQF
D: -; V: TRBV27; J: TRBJ2-7; CDR3: ASSLLPGPSYEQY
D: -; V: TRBV5-1; J: TRBJ1-2; CDR3: ASSLGFQGPNYGYT
D: -; V: TRBV28; J: TRBJ2-3; CDR3: ASSVRDRLARDTQY
D: -; V: TRBV18; J: TRBJ2-4; CDR3: ASSWDTLDIQY
D: -; V: TRBV14; J: TRBJ1-1; CDR3: ASSPGPPEAF
D: -; V: TRBV6-5; J: TRBJ1-3; CDR3: ASRQDRTAGNTIY
D: -; V: TRBV6-6; J: TRBJ2-7; CDR3: ASSTGPMGLEQY